This entry lists 17 T cell receptor beta chains sequenced from one sample in a study of control samples from healthy donors and cancer patients. TCRdb keeps only in-frame clones here, not all; method: immunoSEQ multiplex PCR. Of 170,000 or so clones in the sample, 90% to 95% are singletons; the top ten hold about 1.5%. The source material was blood. These receptors were collected from a young man in good health.

The chain joins TRBV11-2 to TRBJ2-7; D is possibly TRBD1 or TRBD2 (7 bases each). CDR3 length equals 16 residues. Germline CDR1 reads SGHAT; CDR2 reads FQNNGV. Deletions cut 6 bases from V and 1 base from J, with 19 bases between. The CDR3 bases are TGTGCCAGCAGTCGCCCTTCAGGGGGACTATCCTACGAGCAGTACTTC. Translating gives CASSRPSGGLSYEQYF.

The gene calls are TRBV4-1 and TRBJ1-1; tentatively, D is TRBD1 (5 bases). CDR1 and CDR2 (germline): MGHRA, YSYEKL. This CDR3 comprises 15 residues. V was pared by 0 bases and J by 6 bases, with 14 bases between. The CDR3 sequence: CASSQEPLRRAEAFF. The CDR3, as DNA: TGCGCCAGCAGCCAAGAACCGCTTCGCAGGGCTGAAGCTTTCTTT.

The chain employs TRBV11-3 and TRBJ2-5; no clear D. Germline V gene data show CDR1 as SGHNT and CDR2 as YENEEA. CDR3 length: 13 amino acids. V lost 6 bases, J lost 4 bases, and 12 bases lay in between. The CDR3 sequence: CASSLNKGETQYF. The CDR3 DNA is TGTGCCAGCAGTCTGAATAAGGGAGAGACCCAGTACTTC.

J is TRBJ1-2 and V is TRBV12-3 or TRBV12-4, with D perhaps TRBD1 (5 bases). Trimming left V 1 base short and J 7 bases short, with 7 bases between. This CDR3 is 12 amino acids long. In DNA form, the CDR3 reads TGTGCCAGCAGTTTAGGCAGGGCTGGCTACACCTTC. Its translation is CASSLGRAGYTF.

The table lists this clone with a count of one. The V and J genes are TRBV4-1 and TRBJ1-2; D not resolved. V lost 1 base and J 8 bases, leaving 14 bases between the germline ends. Per the germline V gene, CDR1 is MGHRA and CDR2 is YSYEKL. The CDR3 totals 14 residues. CDR3 sequence reads: CASSQGFGDRGYTF. For the CDR3, the DNA is TGCGCCAGCAGCCAAGGGTTTGGCGACCGGGGCTACACCTTC.

The V and J genes are TRBV24-1 and TRBJ2-7, with unresolved D. Looked up from germline, CDR1 is KGHDR and CDR2 is SFDVKD. The CDR3 loop spans 14 amino acids. V gave up 4 bases and J gave up 5 bases, with 14 bases separating them. CDR3 DNA: TGTGCCACCAGTGACCCGGGTCTTACGGACGAGCAGTACTTC. It yields the protein CATSDPGLTDEQYF.

The V and J genes are TRBV10-3 and TRBJ1-5; 7 bases map to TRBD1. Looked up from germline, CDR1 is ENHRY and CDR2 is SYGVKD. The V segment lost 0 bases and the J segment 0 bases; nucleotides outside the gene matches: 5. This CDR3 contains 17 residues. CDR3 sequence reads: CAISESGGYYSNQPQHF. CDR3 bases: TGTGCCATCAGTGAGTCAGGGGGCTATTATAGCAATCAGCCCCAGCATTTT.

V gene TRBV6-2 or TRBV6-3 combines with J gene TRBJ2-7; 8 bases are shared with TRBD1. With 5 bases clipped from V and 13 bases from J, the junction kept 10 bases outside the gene matches. Germline CDR1 and CDR2: MNHEY and SVGEGT. This CDR3 is built from 12 residues. CDR3 in amino acids: CASSKRDRPSYF. The CDR3 DNA sequence: TGTGCCAGCAGTAAACGGGACAGGCCATCCTACTTC.

The chain links TRBV20-1 to TRBJ2-1; no reliable D call. V was clipped by 5 bases and J by 13 bases, with 15 bases between them. The germline V gene encodes CDR1 DFQATT and CDR2 SNEGSKA (reference sequence). The CDR3 is made up of 11 amino acids. CDR3 protein: CSAPSLSRQFF. CDR3 nucleotides: TGCAGTGCTCCGTCCCTCTCCCGCCAGTTCTTC.

V usage is TRBV6-5 and J usage is TRBJ2-2; D unclear. The CDR3 has 11 amino acids. V gave up 6 bases and J gave up 1 base, with 0 bases separating them. Germline CDR1 is MNHEY and CDR2 is SVGAGI. The CDR3 protein is CASRNTGELFF. CDR3 nucleotides: TGTGCCAGCAGGAACACCGGGGAGCTGTTTTTT.

This rearrangement joins TRBV7-8 to TRBJ1-6; D remains unclear. The CDR3 extends over 16 amino acids. Germline loops: CDR1 SGHVS, CDR2 FQNEAQ. V was clipped by 5 bases and J by 5 bases, with 16 bases between them. The CDR3 loop is CASSVRINLNNSPLHF. The CDR3 nucleotides are TGTGCCAGCAGCGTAAGGATAAACTTGAATAATTCACCCCTCCACTTT.

The chain couples TRBV5-1 to TRBJ1-1; D is ambiguous. With 2 bases removed from V and 2 bases from J, the gap between germline ends came to 7 bases. The CDR3 length is 13 residues. Germline V gene sequence: CDR1 SGHRS, CDR2 YFSETQ. The CDR3 DNA reads as TGCGCCAGCAGCTTTAAAGGTAACACTGAAGCTTTCTTT. It yields the protein CASSFKGNTEAFF.

The V and J genes are TRBV5-1 and TRBJ1-3; 7 nucleotides line up with TRBD1. Germline CDR1 reads SGHRS; CDR2 reads YFSETQ. CDR3 size: 16 residues. V shed 0 bases, J shed 0 bases, and the junction held 3 bases outside the gene matches. CDR3 nucleotides: TGCGCCAGCAGCTTGGCCGGGACAGTCTCTGGAAACACCATATATTTT. Translated, it gives CASSLAGTVSGNTIYF.

Turning to this clone: In the same sample, other DNA sequences code for this CDR3. The gene calls are TRBV5-1 and TRBJ2-7, with D unresolved. The CDR3 length is 13 residues. Germline V lookup: CDR1 SGHRS, CDR2 YFSETQ. V shed 0 bases and J shed 2 bases, with 6 bases lying between them. CDR3 region: CASSLDSPYEQYF. The CDR3 DNA is TGCGCCAGCAGCTTGGACAGTCCCTACGAGCAGTACTTC. The entire variable domain, with the rest obtained from reference TRBV5-1 and TRBJ2-7, is as follows: KAGVTQTPRYLIKTRGQQVTLSCSPISGHRSVSWYQQTPGQGLQFLFEYFSETQRNKGNFPGRFSGRQFSNSRSEMNVSTLELGDSALYLCASSLDSPYEQYFGPGTRLTVT.

The CDR3 protein is CASSLDLANTGELFF. CDR3 coding DNA: TGCGCCAGCAGCTTGGATCTTGCGAACACCGGGGAGCTGTTTTTT. This chain joins TRBV5-1 and TRBJ2-2, with D hard to call. Per germline, CDR1 SGHRS and CDR2 YFSETQ. With 0 bases removed from V and 0 bases from J, the gap between germline ends came to 6 bases. The CDR3 totals 15 residues.

A note on this clone: At the DNA level, this CDR3 is encoded by other sequences in the same sample as well. The chain is built from TRBV2 and TRBJ1-2; TRBD1 might be the D (5 bases). V was trimmed by 3 bases and J by 4 bases, leaving 9 bases between them. The CDR3 length is 13 residues. From germline, CDR1 is SNHLY and CDR2 FYNNEI. CDR3 residues: CASSDRGIYGYTF. In nucleotides, the CDR3 is TGTGCCAGCAGTGATAGGGGTATCTATGGCTACACCTTC.

The chain recombines TRBV5-6 with TRBJ1-2; D possibly corresponds to TRBD1 (5 bases). Germline CDR1 is SGHDT and CDR2 is YYEEEE. Trimming cost V 4 bases and J 5 bases, with 9 bases left between them. The CDR3 loop spans 12 amino acids. The CDR3 region has the DNA TGTGCCAGCAGCATCAGGGAGTATGGCTACACCTTC. This gives the protein CASSIREYGYTF.